Each of the 22 T cell receptor beta chains below was sequenced from the same sample in a study of blood T cells in healthy people across ages. Sample-barcoded 5' priming and a J-beta primer mix drove a second PCR of roughly 6 to 12 cycles. TCRdb passed the 5' RACE reads through MiXCR, listing each CDR3 protein once. The sample includes 700,000 to 800,000 distinct CDR3 sequences, roughly 47% seen only once; the top ten take less than 25%. Sequenced sample: blood. The receptors come from a woman aged 55 to 70 in good health.

This clonotype was counted between two and nine times. This chain joins TRBV5-6 and TRBJ2-5; no clear D. Trimming cost V 3 bases and J 9 bases, with 12 bases left between them. The CDR3 runs 12 residues. Germline V CDR1 and CDR2: SGHDT, YYEEEE. This chain's CDR3 is CASSSTAGPQYF. In DNA form, the CDR3 reads TGTGCCAGCAGCTCAACAGCCGGTCCCCAGTACTTC.

This clonotype was seen a handful of times. The chain has TRBV20-1 and TRBJ2-1; TRBD2 matches at 11 bases. With 4 bases clipped from V and 0 bases from J, the junction kept 11 bases outside the gene matches. The CDR3 is made up of 18 amino acids. Germline assignment: CDR1 DFQATT and CDR2 SNEGSKA (reference sequence). This chain's CDR3 is CSANWGLAAGSSYNEQFF. CDR3 DNA: TGCAGTGCTAACTGGGGACTAGCGGCCGGAAGCTCCTACAATGAGCAGTTCTTC.

The sample holds a few counts of this clonotype. The chain links TRBV4-2 to TRBJ2-3; 8 bases are a match to TRBD2. The CDR3 loop spans 15 amino acids. J gave up 2 bases and V 0 bases, and 1 base lay outside the gene matches. Germline CDR1 LGHNA, CDR2 YNFKEQ. The CDR3 loop reads CASSQDSGTTDTQYF. CDR3 nucleotides: TGTGCCAGCAGCCAAGATAGCGGGACCACAGATACGCAGTATTTT.

The genes are TRBV14 and TRBJ2-5; D is undetermined. The CDR3 runs to 15 residues. CDR1 is SGHDN, CDR2 FVKESK, per germline. V was shortened by 4 bases and J by 1 base, with 13 bases between the two germline ends. The CDR3 sequence is CASSPGERSQETQYF. CDR3 bases: TGTGCCAGCAGCCCCGGTGAAAGGTCCCAAGAGACCCAGTACTTC.

V and J are TRBV28 and TRBJ2-7; D tentatively fits TRBD1 or TRBD2 (5 bases each). Between the trimmed V and J ends, which lost 8 bases and 2 bases, there was a span of 13 bases. This CDR3 has 13 residues. Germline CDR1 is MDHEN and CDR2 is SYDVKM. The CDR3 region has the DNA TGTGCCAGCCAATTCGGGGCCGCCTACGAGCAGTACTTC. Its translation is CASQFGAAYEQYF.

This chain links TRBV12-1 with TRBJ2-3. TRBV12-1 is marked as a pseudogene. The CDR3 spans 12 residues. CDR3 sequence: CASSEPTDTQYF. CDR3 in DNA: TGTGCCAGCAGCGAACCCACAGATACGCAGTATTTT.

The gene calls are TRBV12-3 or TRBV12-4 and TRBJ2-3; D may be TRBD2 (6 bases). V gave up 3 bases and J gave up 5 bases, with 15 bases separating them. The CDR3 consists of 15 residues. CDR3 coding DNA: TGTGCCAGCAGTTTTGGAGGGATTCAGAGAGATACGCAGTATTTT. It codes for CASSFGGIQRDTQYF.

The rearrangement links TRBV4-3 to TRBJ2-7; tentative D call: TRBD2 (6 bases). V was pared by 0 bases and J by 3 bases, with 15 bases between. Germline V gene sequence: CDR1 LGHNA, CDR2 YSLEER. The CDR3 runs 16 residues. The CDR3 DNA follows: TGCGCCAGCAGCCAAGAATCGGGGGAGGTTCTCTACGAGCAGTACTTC. This translates into CASSQESGEVLYEQYF.

This chain connects TRBV12-3 or TRBV12-4 to TRBJ2-4; TRBD1 is a possible D gene (5 bases). The DNA end favors TRBJ2-7, so the J call may be wrong. This CDR3 has 15 residues. This chain's CDR3 is CASSRDSYEMDEQYF. The CDR3 DNA reads TGTGCCAGCAGCCGAGACAGTTACGAGATGGACGAGCAGTACTTC.

This clonotype has just a few counts. The genes are TRBV28 and TRBJ2-7, with TRBD1 matching 8 bases. Germline V CDR1 and CDR2: MDHEN, SYDVKM. The CDR3 extends over 16 amino acids. Trimming at V came to 6 bases and at J to 1 base, leaving 11 bases not matched to a gene. This CDR3 is CASSEEQGDASYEQYF. In nucleotides, the CDR3 is TGTGCCAGCAGCGAGGAACAGGGGGACGCGTCCTACGAGCAGTACTTC.

The gene calls are TRBV12-3 or TRBV12-4 and TRBJ1-5; D is unresolved. The CDR3 spans 14 residues. Trimming cost V 0 bases and J 1 base, with 4 bases left between them. The CDR3 DNA sequence: TGTGCCAGCAGTTTAGCGGCGAGCAATCAGCCCCAGCATTTT. Residues: CASSLAASNQPQHF.

The genes are TRBV4-1 and TRBJ2-1; D is uncertain. Germline V gives CDR1 MGHRA, CDR2 YSYEKL. The CDR3 runs to 12 residues. The V end lost 0 bases, the J end lost 11 bases, and 8 bases lay between the germline ends. CDR3 DNA: TGCGCCAGCAGCCAAGAGGTCGGTAAGCAGTTCTTC. Translation: CASSQEVGKQFF.

The genes are TRBV5-1 and TRBJ1-2; TRBD1 is a possible D gene (5 bases). Per germline, CDR1 SGHRS and CDR2 YFSETQ. CDR3 length equals 16 residues. V dropped 4 bases and J dropped 8 bases, with 24 bases sitting between them. The CDR3 loop is CASSTGRDRWSGGYTF. The CDR3 region has the DNA TGCGCCAGCAGCACGGGCCGGGACCGGTGGTCTGGCGGCTACACCTTC.

Only a few counts were recorded for this clonotype. V is TRBV6-2 or TRBV6-3 and J is TRBJ2-3, with TRBD1 matching 10 bases. V lost 6 bases to trimming and J lost 2 bases; unmatched junction nucleotides: 5. The CDR3 extends over 15 amino acids. Germline assignment: CDR1 MNHEY and CDR2 SVGEGT. The CDR3 DNA sequence: TGTGCCAGCAGACGCGGGACAGGGGCCACAGATACGCAGTATTTT. This gives the protein CASRRGTGATDTQYF.

This clonotype has only a few counts. This chain connects TRBV11-2 to TRBJ1-2, with D uncertain. Germline V lookup: CDR1 SGHAT, CDR2 FQNNGV. The CDR3 is made up of 13 amino acids. Trimming left V 5 bases short and J 4 bases short, with 11 bases between. The CDR3 nucleotides are TGTGCCAGCAGCCAGACCTCGACCTATGGCTACACCTTC. As protein: CASSQTSTYGYTF.

With regard to this clonotype: A read error may be the cause here, since a much bigger clone is one base away. The chain uses TRBV3-1 and TRBJ2-7; D assignment may be TRBD1 or TRBD2 (5 bases each). The J call may be mistaken, given a closer DNA end match to TRBJ2-5. This CDR3 comprises 13 residues. Germline CDR1 is LGHDT and CDR2 is YNNKEL (reference sequence). CDR3 loop: CASSQDWGETQYF. In DNA form, the CDR3 reads TGTGCCAGCAGCCAAGATTGGGGGGAGACCCAGTACTTC.

Written as DNA, the CDR3 is TGTGCCGCGGGGACAGGGTTCATTCAGTACTTC. It is translated as CAAGTGFIQYF. The rearrangement uses TRBV6-2 or TRBV6-3 and TRBJ2-4, with 9 bases that match TRBD1. V lost 11 bases to trimming and J lost 9 bases; unmatched junction nucleotides: 5. CDR1 and CDR2 (germline): MNHEY, SVGEGT. The CDR3 spans 11 residues.

The rearrangement links TRBV7-3 to TRBJ1-1; D gene unclear. This CDR3 is built from 14 residues. Germline V gene sequence: CDR1 SGHTA, CDR2 FQGTGA. V dropped 5 bases and J dropped 4 bases, with 14 bases sitting between them. The CDR3 loop reads CASSLGGDGTEAFF. DNA for the CDR3: TGTGCCAGCAGCCTGGGCGGGGATGGCACTGAAGCTTTCTTT.

This rearrangement joins TRBV4-2 to TRBJ1-1, with 12 bases matching TRBD1. The V gene end was trimmed by 0 bases and the J gene end by 4 bases; junction bases not matched to a gene: 9. CDR1 and CDR2 (germline): LGHNA, YNFKEQ. The CDR3 sequence is 18 residues long. Written as DNA, the CDR3 is TGTGCCAGCAGCCAAGATCTAAGGGACAGGGGGCAAGGCACTGAAGCTTTCTTT. It translates to CASSQDLRDRGQGTEAFF.

This clonotype was recorded a few times. This chain links TRBV20-1 with TRBJ2-1; TRBD1 matches at 10 bases. The length of the CDR3 is 14 residues. V lost 3 bases and J lost 6; bases outside the gene matches: 5. Germline lookup yields CDR1 DFQATT and CDR2 SNEGSKA (reference sequence). CDR3 sequence reads: CSASGTGAPNEQFF. In DNA form, the CDR3 reads TGCAGTGCTAGCGGGACAGGGGCTCCCAATGAGCAGTTCTTC.

This chain uses TRBV5-6 with TRBJ1-6; 7 nucleotides align to TRBD1. V gave up 2 bases and J gave up 5 bases; unmatched junction bases: 4. Looked up from germline, CDR1 is SGHDT and CDR2 is YYEEEE. The CDR3 spans 15 residues. The CDR3: CASSFADRDNSPLHF. The CDR3 bases are TGTGCCAGCAGCTTCGCCGACAGGGATAATTCACCCCTCCACTTT.

As for this clonotype: One end of the junction does not line up with germline, which may come from a read error. The chain links TRBV7-7 to TRBJ2-2; D might be TRBD2 (7 bases). This CDR3 is built from 15 residues. The V gene's germline CDR1 is SSHAT and CDR2 FNYEAQ (reference sequence). CDR3 coding DNA: TGTGCTAGCAGCCTACAAGGGGGGGACACCGGGGAGCTGTTTTTT. Translated, it gives CASSLQGGDTGELFF.